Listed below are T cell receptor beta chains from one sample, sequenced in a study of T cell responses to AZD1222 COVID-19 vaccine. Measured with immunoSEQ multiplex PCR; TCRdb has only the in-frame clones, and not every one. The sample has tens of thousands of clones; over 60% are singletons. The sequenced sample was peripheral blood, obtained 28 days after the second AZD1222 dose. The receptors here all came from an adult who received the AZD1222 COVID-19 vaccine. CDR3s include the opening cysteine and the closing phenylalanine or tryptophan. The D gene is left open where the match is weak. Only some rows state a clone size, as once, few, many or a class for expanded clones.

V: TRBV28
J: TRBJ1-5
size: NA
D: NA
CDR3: CASSYTTGQRGQPQHF
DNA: TGTGCCAGCAGTTACACTACCGGGCAGAGGGGTCAGCCCCAGCATTTT

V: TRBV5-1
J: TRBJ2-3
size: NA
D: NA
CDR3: CASTGGLNTDTQYF
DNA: TGCGCCAGCACCGGGGGATTAAACACAGATACGCAGTATTTT

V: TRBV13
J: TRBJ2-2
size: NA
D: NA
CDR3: CASRPVGETGELFF
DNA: TGTGCCAGCAGACCCGTGGGAGAGACCGGGGAGCTGTTTTTT

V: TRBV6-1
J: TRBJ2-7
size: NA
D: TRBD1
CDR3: CASSEAATGMNEQYF
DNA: TGTGCCAGCAGTGAAGCCGCGACAGGGATGAACGAGCAGTACTTC

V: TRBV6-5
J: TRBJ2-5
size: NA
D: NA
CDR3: CASTANGGTQYF
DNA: TGTGCCAGCACCGCGAACGGGGGGACCCAGTACTTC

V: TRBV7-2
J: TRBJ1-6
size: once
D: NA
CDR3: CASSQPGPEVPLHF
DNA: TGTGCCAGCAGTCAGCCGGGCCCTGAAGTACCCCTCCACTTT

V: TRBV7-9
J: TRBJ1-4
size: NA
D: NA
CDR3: CASSLGWEGVTNEKLFF
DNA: TGTGCCAGCAGCTTAGGCTGGGAAGGAGTAACTAATGAAAAACTGTTTTTT

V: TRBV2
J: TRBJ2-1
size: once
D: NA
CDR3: CASSEAEGSSYNEQFF
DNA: TGTGCCAGCAGTGAAGCGGAAGGGAGCTCCTACAATGAGCAGTTCTTC

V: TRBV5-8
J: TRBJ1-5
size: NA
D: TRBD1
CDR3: CASRETGAHQPQHF
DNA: TGTGCCAGCAGGGAGACAGGGGCCCATCAGCCCCAGCATTTT

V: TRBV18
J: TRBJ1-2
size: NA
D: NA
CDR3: CASSLEEHGYTF
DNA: TGTGCCAGCTCACTAGAGGAACATGGCTACACCTTC

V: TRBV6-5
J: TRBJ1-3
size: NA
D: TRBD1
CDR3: CASSSGTDSGNTIYF
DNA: TGTGCCAGCAGTTCAGGGACAGACTCTGGAAACACCATATATTTT

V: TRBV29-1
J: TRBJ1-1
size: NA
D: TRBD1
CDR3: CSVEGDREVTEAFF
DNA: TGCAGCGTTGAAGGGGACAGGGAAGTAACTGAAGCTTTCTTT

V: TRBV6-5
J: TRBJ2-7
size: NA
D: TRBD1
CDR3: CASSSGTGYYEQYF
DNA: TGTGCCAGCAGTTCCGGGACAGGGTATTACGAGCAGTACTTC

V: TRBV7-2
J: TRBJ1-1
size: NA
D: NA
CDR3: CASSLVGANTEAFF
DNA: TGTGCCAGCAGCTTAGTTGGGGCTAACACTGAAGCTTTCTTT

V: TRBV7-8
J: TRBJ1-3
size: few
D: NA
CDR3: CASSHRTVSGNTIYF
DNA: TGTGCCAGCAGCCATAGGACAGTATCTGGAAACACCATATATTTT

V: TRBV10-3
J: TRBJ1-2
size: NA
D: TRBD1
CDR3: CAISESRGLGYTF
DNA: TGTGCCATCAGTGAGTCCAGGGGGCTTGGCTACACCTTC

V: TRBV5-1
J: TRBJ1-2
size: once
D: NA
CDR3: CASSFDRAYGYTF
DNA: TGCGCCAGCAGCTTCGACAGAGCCTATGGCTACACCTTC

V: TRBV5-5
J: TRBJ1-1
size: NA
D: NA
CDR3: CASSLEGAGTEAFF
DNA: TGTGCCAGCAGCTTGGAGGGAGCGGGGACTGAAGCTTTCTTT

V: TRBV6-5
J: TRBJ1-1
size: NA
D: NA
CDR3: CASKGGAGSNTEAFF
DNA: TGTGCCAGCAAAGGAGGCGCTGGGTCGAACACTGAAGCTTTCTTT

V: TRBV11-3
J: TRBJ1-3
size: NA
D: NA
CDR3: CASSLDLPPSNTIYF
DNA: TGTGCCAGCAGCTTAGATCTTCCCCCCTCTAACACCATATATTTT

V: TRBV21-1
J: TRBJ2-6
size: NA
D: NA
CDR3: CASSKGGSYSGANVLTF
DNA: TGTGCCAGCAGCAAAGGAGGATCCTACTCTGGGGCCAACGTCCTGACTTTC

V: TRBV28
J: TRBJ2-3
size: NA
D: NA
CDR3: CASSFIAGHDTQYF
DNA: TGTGCCAGCAGTTTTATAGCAGGGCACGATACGCAGTATTTT

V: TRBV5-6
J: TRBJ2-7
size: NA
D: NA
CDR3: CASSAGLYEQYF
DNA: TGTGCCAGCAGCGCAGGCCTCTACGAGCAGTACTTC

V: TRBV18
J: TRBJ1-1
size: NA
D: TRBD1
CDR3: CASSPGTGEAFF
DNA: TGTGCCAGCTCCCCCGGGACAGGGGAAGCTTTCTTT

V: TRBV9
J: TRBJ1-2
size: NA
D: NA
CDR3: CASSAGVGGASGYTF
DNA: TGTGCCAGCAGCGCGGGGGTAGGAGGGGCGAGTGGCTACACCTTC

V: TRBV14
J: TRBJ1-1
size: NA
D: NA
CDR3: CASSQDNSNTEAFF
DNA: TGTGCCAGCAGCCAAGATAACAGCAACACTGAAGCTTTCTTT

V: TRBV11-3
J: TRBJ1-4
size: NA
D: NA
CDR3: CASSLGVSAYNEKLFF
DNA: TGTGCCAGCAGCTTAGGGGTGTCAGCCTATAATGAAAAACTGTTTTTT